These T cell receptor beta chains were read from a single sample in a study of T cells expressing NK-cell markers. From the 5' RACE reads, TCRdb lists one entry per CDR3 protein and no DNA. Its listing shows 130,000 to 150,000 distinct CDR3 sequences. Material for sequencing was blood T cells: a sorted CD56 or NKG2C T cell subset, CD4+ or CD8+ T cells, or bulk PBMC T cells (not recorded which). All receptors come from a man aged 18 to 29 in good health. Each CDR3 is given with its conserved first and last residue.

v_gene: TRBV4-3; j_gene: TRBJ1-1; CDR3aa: CASSQHTRVTEAFF
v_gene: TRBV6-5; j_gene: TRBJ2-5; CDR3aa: CASSYSGVQETQYF
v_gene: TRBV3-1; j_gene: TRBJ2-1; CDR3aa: CASSQDLAGTYNEQFF
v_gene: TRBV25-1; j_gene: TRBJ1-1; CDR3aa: CASSEGDNTEAFF
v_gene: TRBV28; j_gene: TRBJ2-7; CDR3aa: CASSYPPLEQYF
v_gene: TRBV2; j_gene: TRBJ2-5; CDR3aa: CASRVTSGGAETQYF
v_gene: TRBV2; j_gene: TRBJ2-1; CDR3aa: CASKGVEGTQYNEQFF
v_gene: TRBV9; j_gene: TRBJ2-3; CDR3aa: CASSGGHLTDTQYF
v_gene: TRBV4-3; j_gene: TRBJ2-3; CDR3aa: CASSQDSGRAGDTQYF
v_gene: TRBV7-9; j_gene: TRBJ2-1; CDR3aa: CASSPEMAGGFF
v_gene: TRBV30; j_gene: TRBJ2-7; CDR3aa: CAWISGERGIHEQYF
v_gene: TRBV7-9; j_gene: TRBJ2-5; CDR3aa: CASERGWGGETQYF
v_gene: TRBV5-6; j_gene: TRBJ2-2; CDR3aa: CASSFQPGTGELFF
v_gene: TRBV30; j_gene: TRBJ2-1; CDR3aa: CAWSVGGGEQFF
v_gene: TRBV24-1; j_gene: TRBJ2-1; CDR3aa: CATSSSGREQFF
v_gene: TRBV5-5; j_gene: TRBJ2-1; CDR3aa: CASSSGLMNEQFF
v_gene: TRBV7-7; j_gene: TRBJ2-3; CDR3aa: CASSLREGTDTQYF
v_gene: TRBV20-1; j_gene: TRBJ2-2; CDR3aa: CSATGTTGGELFF
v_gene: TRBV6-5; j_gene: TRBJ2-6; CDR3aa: CASSYDGSGTSGANVLTF
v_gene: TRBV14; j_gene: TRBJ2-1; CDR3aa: CASSPKRGLQFF
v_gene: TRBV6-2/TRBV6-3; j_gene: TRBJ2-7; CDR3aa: CASSYHSGSPSYEQYF
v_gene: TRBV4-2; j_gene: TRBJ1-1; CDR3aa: CASSQAFGQLEAFF
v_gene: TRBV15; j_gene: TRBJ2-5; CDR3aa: CATLGGGQETQYF
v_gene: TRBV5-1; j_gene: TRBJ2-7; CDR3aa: CASSSTSGYEQYF
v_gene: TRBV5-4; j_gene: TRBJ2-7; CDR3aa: CASSFRDSTYEQYF
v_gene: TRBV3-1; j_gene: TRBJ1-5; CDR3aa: CASSQDLSAHQPQHF